The rows below give T cell receptor beta chains drawn from one sample of a study of T cells in Graves' hyperthyroidism and ophthalmopathy. TCRdb processed the multiplex PCR reads anew with MiXCR; each CDR3 protein has one entry. The data show about 840,000 distinct CDR3 sequences, with 35% to 45% seen just once and around 9.3% held by the top ten. Material for sequencing was blood. The receptors stem from a man younger than 35 with Graves' hyperthyroidism. Both conserved end residues are part of each CDR3. A D gene is named only where the DNA matches it firmly. Clone size is stated in some rows and not others, as once, few, many or a class when expanded.

>TRBJ1-4|TRBV27|-|-
CASSLGSVGAGKKLFF
TGTGCCAGCAGTTTGGGGTCGGTGGGGGCCGGGAAAAAACTGTTTTTT
>TRBJ2-2|TRBV25-1|many|-
CASSRGDTGELFF
TGTGCCAGCAGTAGGGGGGACACCGGGGAGCTGTTTTTT
>TRBJ2-7|TRBV20-1|-|TRBD2
CSAILANKVQYF
TGCAGTGCTATACTAGCGAACAAAGTGCAGTACTTC
>TRBJ1-5|TRBV5-4|many|-
CASSVTPGSNQPQHF
TGTGCCAGCAGCGTGACCCCAGGGAGCAATCAGCCCCAGCATTTT
>TRBJ2-7|TRBV7-3|-|-
CASSSAGTANHYEQYF
TGTGCCAGCAGCTCCGCCGGGACCGCAAATCACTACGAGCAGTACTTC
>TRBJ1-1|TRBV19|few|-
CASSIDARDGDTEAFF
TGTGCCAGTAGTATAGACGCCCGGGATGGCGACACTGAAGCTTTCTTT
>TRBJ2-5|TRBV10-3|many|-
CASSDRPIWETQYF
TGTGCCAGCAGTGACCGTCCAATCTGGGAGACCCAGTACTTC
>TRBJ1-2|TRBV13|many|TRBD1
CASSQRQGVGYTF
TGTGCCAGCAGCCAAAGACAGGGAGTTGGCTACACCTTC
>TRBJ1-1|TRBV2|-|TRBD1
CATEGQGASEAFF
TGTGCCACCGAGGGACAGGGGGCTTCTGAAGCTTTCTTT
>TRBJ2-2|TRBV19|-|-
CASSPPWQNGELFF
TGTGCCAGTAGTCCCCCATGGCAAAATGGGGAGCTGTTTTTT
>TRBJ2-5|TRBV7-9|few|-
CASSFLRSMNQETQYF
TGTGCCAGCAGCTTCCTAAGGAGCATGAACCAAGAGACCCAGTACTTC
>TRBJ2-7|TRBV12-3/TRBV12-4|few|-
CASSPQPSSYEQYF
TGTGCCAGCAGTCCCCAACCGAGCTCCTACGAGCAGTACTTC
>TRBJ2-5|TRBV7-9|-|-
CASSLDPTQAQETQYF
TGTGCCAGCAGCTTAGACCCGACCCAAGCGCAAGAGACCCAGTACTTC
>TRBJ1-4|TRBV12-3/TRBV12-4|-|-
CASRTQGLNEKLFF
TGTGCCAGCAGGACACAGGGTCTCAATGAAAAACTGTTTTTT
>TRBJ2-2|TRBV29-1|many|-
CSVGWTANTGELFF
TGCAGCGTTGGTTGGACAGCGAACACCGGGGAGCTGTTTTTT
>TRBJ2-2|TRBV19|few|-
CATGLDAGYTGELFF
TGTGCCACGGGGTTAGATGCGGGTTACACCGGGGAGCTGTTTTTT
>TRBJ2-5|TRBV12-3/TRBV12-4|-|-
CASSSPSRGETQYF
TGTGCCAGCAGTTCCCCTAGCCGGGGGGAGACCCAGTACTTC
>TRBJ2-7|TRBV9|few|-
CASSVGKGMGPYEQYF
TGTGCCAGCAGCGTAGGAAAAGGGATGGGGCCCTACGAGCAGTACTTC
>TRBJ2-7|TRBV4-1|-|TRBD1
CASSRPRDRGVQQYF
TGCGCCAGCAGCCGACCACGGGACAGGGGTGTTCAGCAGTACTTC
>TRBJ1-1|TRBV5-6|-|-
CASSPMGVRAEAFF
TGTGCCAGCAGCCCGATGGGGGTACGGGCTGAAGCTTTCTTT
>TRBJ1-6|TRBV12-3/TRBV12-4|-|-
CASSLQFDSPLHF
TGTGCCAGCAGCCTACAGTTCGATTCACCCCTCCACTTT
>TRBJ2-5|TRBV15|many|-
CATSRDRDPRYF
TGTGCCACCAGCAGAGATAGGGATCCCCGGTACTTC
>TRBJ1-5|TRBV7-8|few|-
CASSFSSGGNQPQHF
TGTGCCAGCAGCTTTTCTTCAGGGGGCAATCAGCCCCAGCATTTT
>TRBJ2-6|TRBV29-1|-|-
CSVPGAYVLTF
TGCAGCGTTCCCGGGGCCTACGTCCTGACTTTC
>TRBJ2-7|TRBV20-1|few|-
CSARGRFRPSYEQYF
TGCAGTGCTAGAGGACGTTTTCGGCCATCCTACGAGCAGTACTTC
>TRBJ2-2|TRBV7-6|-|-
CASSFLLPGFRRELFF
TGTGCCAGCAGCTTCCTTCTTCCGGGATTCCGAAGGGAGCTGTTTTTT
>TRBJ1-1|TRBV29-1|few|-
CSVYGGAGTEAFF
TGCAGCGTCTACGGGGGGGCGGGCACTGAAGCTTTCTTT
>TRBJ1-2|TRBV29-1|once|-
CSVGAEEGHTF
TGCAGCGTTGGTGCGGAGGAGGGCCACACCTTC
>TRBJ2-2|TRBV5-1|-|TRBD1
CASSPDRANTGELFF
TGCGCCAGCAGCCCGGACAGGGCGAACACCGGGGAGCTGTTTTTT
>TRBJ1-2|TRBV12-3/TRBV12-4|-|-
CASSFRGFNYGYTF
TGTGCCAGCAGTTTCAGGGGCTTTAACTATGGCTACACCTTC
>TRBJ1-1|TRBV29-1|many|-
CSAVDTNTEAFF
TGCAGCGCCGTGGACACCAACACTGAAGCTTTCTTT
>TRBJ1-1|TRBV29-1|many|-
CSVVRRMNTEAFF
TGCAGCGTTGTACGAAGGATGAACACTGAAGCTTTCTTT
>TRBJ2-7|TRBV2|-|TRBD1
CASSKGQTISYEQYF
TGTGCCAGCAGCAAGGGACAGACCATCTCCTACGAGCAGTACTTC
>TRBJ2-7|TRBV7-9|many|TRBD1
CASSSGQGAYEQYF
TGTGCCAGCAGCTCCGGACAGGGGGCTTACGAGCAGTACTTC
>TRBJ1-2|TRBV29-1|many|TRBD1
CSVWGTVGYTF
TGCAGCGTCTGGGGGACAGTTGGCTACACCTTC
>TRBJ2-7|TRBV20-1|many|-
CSAREGRASYEQYF
TGCAGTGCTAGAGAGGGCAGGGCCTCCTACGAGCAGTACTTC
>TRBJ2-2|TRBV2|-|TRBD2
CASSFEGLAGVNTGELFF
TGTGCCAGCAGTTTCGAGGGACTAGCGGGCGTAAACACCGGGGAGCTGTTTTTT
>TRBJ2-5|TRBV7-8|few|-
CASSLGTVEETQYF
TGTGCCAGCAGCTTAGGGACAGTGGAAGAGACCCAGTACTTC
>TRBJ1-2|TRBV12-3/TRBV12-4|many|-
CASSYLPGGYTF
TGTGCCAGCAGTTATCTCCCGGGCGGCTACACCTTC
>TRBJ1-5|TRBV6-1|few|-
CASRVKKGQNSNQPQHF
TGTGCCAGCAGGGTAAAAAAAGGACAGAATAGCAATCAGCCCCAGCATTTT
>TRBJ1-1|TRBV6-6|-|-
CASSPRAGKNTEAFF
TGTGCCAGCTCACCACGAGCGGGGAAAAACACTGAAGCTTTCTTT
>TRBJ2-7|TRBV6-9|-|TRBD1
CASSYGQAYYEQYF
TGTGCCAGCAGTTATGGACAGGCCTACTACGAGCAGTACTTC
>TRBJ1-1|TRBV25-1|-|-
CASSWGPLETEAFF
TGTGCCAGCTCCTGGGGCCCGTTGGAAACTGAAGCTTTCTTT
>TRBJ1-1|TRBV12-3/TRBV12-4|few|-
CASRWKWTEAFF
TGTGCCAGCAGATGGAAGTGGACTGAAGCTTTCTTT
>TRBJ2-5|TRBV2|-|-
CASSGRVGGEETQYF
TGTGCCAGCAGCGGCAGGGTAGGAGGTGAAGAGACCCAGTACTTC
>TRBJ1-1|TRBV19|-|TRBD1
CASHRWEDRGNTEAFF
TGTGCCAGCCACCGGTGGGAGGACAGGGGCAACACTGAAGCTTTCTTT
>TRBJ2-7|TRBV5-1|-|TRBD2
CASSADLLAGYEQYF
TGCGCCAGCAGCGCGGACCTCCTAGCGGGCTACGAGCAGTACTTC
>TRBJ2-7|TRBV7-8|many|TRBD1
CASRTGGKYEQYF
TGTGCCAGCAGGACAGGGGGCAAGTACGAGCAGTACTTC
>TRBJ1-6|TRBV20-1|-|-
CSATDSSYNSPLHF
TGCAGTGCTACCGACAGCTCCTATAATTCACCCCTCCACTTT
>TRBJ2-7|TRBV19|-|TRBD2
CASSIRGGRSDEQYF
TGTGCCAGTAGTATCCGAGGCGGGAGGTCGGACGAGCAGTACTTC
>TRBJ2-7|TRBV2|many|-
CATVLDGSYEQYF
TGTGCCACCGTACTGGACGGATCCTACGAGCAGTACTTC
>TRBJ1-4|TRBV20-1|many|TRBD1
CSAGGQNEKLFF
TGCAGTGCTGGGGGACAGAATGAAAAACTGTTTTTT
>TRBJ1-3|TRBV7-9|-|-
CASSPNGFFFTIYF
TGTGCCAGCAGCCCCAACGGCTTCTTCTTCACCATATATTTT
>TRBJ2-5|TRBV24-1|many|TRBD1
CATSTGGGVETQYF
TGTGCCACCAGCACAGGGGGAGGTGTTGAGACCCAGTACTTC
>TRBJ1-6|TRBV5-1|-|-
CASSSFVAGDSPLHF
TGCGCCAGCAGCTCTTTTGTAGCCGGAGATTCACCCCTCCACTTT
>TRBJ2-7|TRBV20-1|-|-
CSASDFSYEQYF
TGCAGTGCTAGTGACTTCTCCTACGAGCAGTACTTC
>TRBJ1-2|TRBV12-3/TRBV12-4|few|-
CASSLAGGEDGYTF
TGTGCCAGCAGTTTAGCAGGAGGGGAGGATGGCTACACCTTC